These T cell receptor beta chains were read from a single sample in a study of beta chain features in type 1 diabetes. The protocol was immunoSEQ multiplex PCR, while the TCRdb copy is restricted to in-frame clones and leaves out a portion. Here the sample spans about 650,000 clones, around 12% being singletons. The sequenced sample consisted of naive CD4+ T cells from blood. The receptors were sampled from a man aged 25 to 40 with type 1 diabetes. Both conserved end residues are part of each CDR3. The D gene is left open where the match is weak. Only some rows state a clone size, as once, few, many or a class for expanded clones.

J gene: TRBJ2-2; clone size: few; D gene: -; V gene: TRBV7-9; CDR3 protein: CASSPTGNTGELFF; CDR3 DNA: TGTGCCAGCAGCCCGACAGGAAACACCGGGGAGCTGTTTTTT
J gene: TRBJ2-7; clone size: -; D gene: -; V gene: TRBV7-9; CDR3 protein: CASNNQQVSEQYF; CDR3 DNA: TGTGCCAGCAACAACCAACAGGTCTCCGAGCAGTACTTC
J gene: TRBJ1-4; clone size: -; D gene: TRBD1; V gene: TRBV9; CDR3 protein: CASSVAGTAGKLFF; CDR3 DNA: TGTGCCAGCAGCGTAGCTGGGACAGCCGGAAAACTGTTTTTT
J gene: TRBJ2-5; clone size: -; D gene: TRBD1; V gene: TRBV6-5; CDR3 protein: CASSYGDSWETQYF; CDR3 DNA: TGTGCCAGCAGTTACGGGGACAGCTGGGAGACCCAGTACTTC
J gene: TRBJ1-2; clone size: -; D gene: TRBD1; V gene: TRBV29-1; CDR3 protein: CSGVVRGQGYTF; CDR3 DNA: TGCAGCGGTGTGGTCAGGGGGCAAGGCTACACCTTC
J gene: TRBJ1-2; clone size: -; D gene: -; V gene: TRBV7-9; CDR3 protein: CASSLAGGDYGYTF; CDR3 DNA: TGTGCCAGCAGCTTAGCTGGCGGCGACTATGGCTACACCTTC
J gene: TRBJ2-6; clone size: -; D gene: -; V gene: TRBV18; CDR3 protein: CASSPRGTGANVLTF; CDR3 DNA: TGTGCCAGCTCACCAAGGGGAACTGGGGCCAACGTCCTGACTTTC
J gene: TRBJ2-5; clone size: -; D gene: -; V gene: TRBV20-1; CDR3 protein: CSAAAGETQYF; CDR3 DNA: TGCAGTGCTGCGGCTGGAGAGACCCAGTACTTC
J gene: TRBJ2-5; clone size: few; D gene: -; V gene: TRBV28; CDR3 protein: CASCPDRVETQYF; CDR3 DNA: TGTGCCAGCTGCCCGGACCGTGTGGAGACCCAGTACTTC
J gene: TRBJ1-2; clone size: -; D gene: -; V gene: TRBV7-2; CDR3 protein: CASSTEAPGGYTF; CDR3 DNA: TGTGCCAGCAGCACGGAGGCCCCAGGGGGCTACACCTTC
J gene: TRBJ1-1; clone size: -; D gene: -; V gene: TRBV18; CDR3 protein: CASSPGANTEAFF; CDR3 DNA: TGTGCCAGCTCACCGGGGGCGAACACTGAAGCTTTCTTT
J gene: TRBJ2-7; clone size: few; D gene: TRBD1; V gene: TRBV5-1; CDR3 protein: CASSPRQGYEQYF; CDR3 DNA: TGCGCCAGCAGCCCTAGACAGGGGTACGAGCAGTACTTC
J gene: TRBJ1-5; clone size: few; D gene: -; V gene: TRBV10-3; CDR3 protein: CAISESQGGQPQHF; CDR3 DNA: TGTGCCATCAGTGAGTCACAGGGCGGGCAGCCCCAGCATTTT
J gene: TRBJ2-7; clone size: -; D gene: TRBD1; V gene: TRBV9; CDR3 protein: CASSGGLRDRGLKYEQYF; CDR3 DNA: TGTGCCAGCAGCGGCGGGCTCCGGGACAGGGGCTTGAAGTACGAGCAGTACTTC
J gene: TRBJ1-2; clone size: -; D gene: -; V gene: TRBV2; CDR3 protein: CASGWEGGYTF; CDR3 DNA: TGTGCCAGCGGATGGGAGGGAGGCTACACCTTC
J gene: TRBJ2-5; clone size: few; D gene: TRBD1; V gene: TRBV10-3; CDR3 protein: CAIRATGDQETQYF; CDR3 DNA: TGTGCCATCAGAGCGACAGGGGACCAGGAGACCCAGTACTTC
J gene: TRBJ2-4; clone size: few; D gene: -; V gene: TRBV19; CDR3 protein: CASRDGLAKNIQYF; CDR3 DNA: TGTGCCAGTAGGGACGGACTAGCCAAAAACATTCAGTACTTC
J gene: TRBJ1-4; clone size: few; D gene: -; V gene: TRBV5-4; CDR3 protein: CASSSYDIATNEKLFF; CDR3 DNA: TGTGCCAGCAGCTCTTATGACATTGCAACTAATGAAAAACTGTTTTTT
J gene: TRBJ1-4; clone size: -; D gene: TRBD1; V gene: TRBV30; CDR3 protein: CAWSVTGVGEKLFF; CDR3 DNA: TGTGCCTGGAGTGTAACAGGGGTAGGGGAAAAACTGTTTTTT
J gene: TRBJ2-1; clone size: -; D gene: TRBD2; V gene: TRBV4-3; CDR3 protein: CASSQGRGRDEQFF; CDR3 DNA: TGCGCCAGCAGCCAAGGTCGGGGGAGGGATGAGCAGTTCTTC
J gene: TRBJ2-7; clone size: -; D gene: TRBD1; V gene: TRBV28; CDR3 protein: CAAGAYDRGREQYF; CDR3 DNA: TGTGCCGCGGGGGCCTACGACAGGGGGCGAGAGCAGTACTTC
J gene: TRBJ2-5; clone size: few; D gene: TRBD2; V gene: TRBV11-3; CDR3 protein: CASSVLSGVGRETQYF; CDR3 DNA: TGTGCCAGCAGCGTCCTCAGCGGGGTGGGGAGAGAGACCCAGTACTTC
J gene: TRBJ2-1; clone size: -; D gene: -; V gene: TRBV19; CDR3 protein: CASSSSGDRGYNEQFF; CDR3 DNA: TGTGCCAGTAGCTCGTCGGGGGACAGAGGCTACAATGAGCAGTTCTTC
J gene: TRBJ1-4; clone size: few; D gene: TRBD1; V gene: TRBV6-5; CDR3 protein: CASSYSGQGNNEKLFF; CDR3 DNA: TGTGCCAGCAGTTACTCCGGACAGGGGAACAATGAAAAACTGTTTTTT
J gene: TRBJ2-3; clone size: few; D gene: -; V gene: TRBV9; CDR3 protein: CASSASTDTQYF; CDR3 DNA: TGTGCCAGCAGCGCCAGCACAGATACGCAGTATTTT